This T cell receptor beta chain came from a study of Ad26.COV2.S vaccination and SARS-CoV-2 variants. The overall study: The Ad26.COV2.S arm of the COV1001 trial was where the donor was placed.

Generated by immunoSEQ multiplex PCR, the TCRdb table keeps only in-frame clones and is missing some. The repertoire consists of around 450,000 clones, with approximately 88% occurring once and the leading ten covering around 3.6%. Treatment of the sample: about 20 received Ad26.COV2.S at low or high dose, single or two shots; 5 received placebo; per-sample allocation not given. Specimen acquisition occurred on day 63 following the initial vaccine or placebo injection. Within Boston, the person who donated was an adult of 18-55 years. The material sequenced was peripheral blood, taken in a trial of Ad26.COV2.S vaccine versus placebo. The TCR originated in a person aged 18 to 65 who received the Ad26.COV2.S COVID-19 vaccine or a placebo.

CDR3: CASSLDGNPAGYTF. The CDR3 coding sequence is TGTGCCAGCAGCTTAGATGGCAATCCAGCTGGCTACACCTTC. This chain uses TRBV7-2 with TRBJ1-2; the D is unclear. V gave up 1 base and J gave up 7 bases, with 13 bases separating them. The CDR3 covers 14 residues. Germline V gene sequence: CDR1 SGHTA, CDR2 FQGNSA. Using reference TRBV7-2 and TRBJ1-2 for the parts outside the CDR3, the full variable domain is GAGVSQSPSNKVTEKGKDVELRCDPISGHTALYWYRQSLGQGLEFLIYFQGNSAPDKSGLPSDRFSAERTGGSVSTLTIQRTQQEDSAVYLCASSLDGNPAGYTFGSGTRLTVV.